This T cell receptor (beta chain) was profiled in a study of T-cell memory formation after mild COVID-19. This clonotype was observed a handful of times. What it binds is not known. Employing constant-segment primers, 5'RACE generated TCR alpha and TCR beta cDNA libraries bearing sample barcodes and UMIs. From the 5' RACE reads, TCRdb called clonotypes with MiXCR, one entry per CDR3 protein. The sample carries approximately 400,000 distinct CDR3 sequences, approximately 19% recorded once. V shed 5 bases and J 11 bases; nucleotides not matched to a gene: 4. This CDR3 has 13 residues. Germline CDR1 reads SGHVS; CDR2 reads FQNEAQ. Regarding the study as a whole: Among CD4+ contracting clones, most were CM and EM, and CD8+ ones EMRA. The appearance of some responding clones in pre-infection memory suggested that cross-reactive memory joined.

Sequencing input: PBMCs or a T cell subset sorted from them (not recorded which). The V call is TRBV7-8, the J call TRBJ1-6; 9 nucleotides line up with TRBD1. The TCR sequence derives from a man between 18 and 29 years old who had mild COVID-19 (a few samples of this study predate the infection). Cell type and time point are not known. The CDR3 loop is CASSQGQGPPLHF. The CDR3 DNA follows: TGTGCCAGCAGCCAAGGACAGGGGCCACCCCTCCACTTT.